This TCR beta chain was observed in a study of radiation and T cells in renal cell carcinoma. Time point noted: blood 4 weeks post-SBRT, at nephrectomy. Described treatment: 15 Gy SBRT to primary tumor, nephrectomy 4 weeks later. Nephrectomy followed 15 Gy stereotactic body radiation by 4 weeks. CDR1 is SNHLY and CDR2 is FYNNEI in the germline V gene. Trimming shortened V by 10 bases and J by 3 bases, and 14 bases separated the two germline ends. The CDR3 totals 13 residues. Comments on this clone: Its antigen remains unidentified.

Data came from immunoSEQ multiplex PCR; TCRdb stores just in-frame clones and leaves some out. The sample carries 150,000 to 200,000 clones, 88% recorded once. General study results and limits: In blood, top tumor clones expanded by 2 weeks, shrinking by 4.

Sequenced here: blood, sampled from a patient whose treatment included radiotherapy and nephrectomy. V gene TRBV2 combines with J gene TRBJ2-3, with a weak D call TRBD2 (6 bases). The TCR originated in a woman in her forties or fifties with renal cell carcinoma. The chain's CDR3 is CATTLGRTDTQYF. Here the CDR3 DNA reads TGTGCCACCACCCTGGGGAGGACAGATACGCAGTATTTT.